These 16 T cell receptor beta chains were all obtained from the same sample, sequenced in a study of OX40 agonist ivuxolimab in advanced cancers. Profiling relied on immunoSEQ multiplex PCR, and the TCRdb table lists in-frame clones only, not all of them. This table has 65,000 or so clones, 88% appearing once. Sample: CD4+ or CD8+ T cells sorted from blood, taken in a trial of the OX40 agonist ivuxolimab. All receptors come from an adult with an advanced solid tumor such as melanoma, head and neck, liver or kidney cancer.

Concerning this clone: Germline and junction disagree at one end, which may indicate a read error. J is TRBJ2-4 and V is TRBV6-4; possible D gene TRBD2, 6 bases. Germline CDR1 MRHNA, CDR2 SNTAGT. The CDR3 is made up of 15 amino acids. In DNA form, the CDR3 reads TGTGCCAGCAGTTACTCCGGGGAGGACAAAAACATTCAGTACTTC. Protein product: CASSYSGEDKNIQYF.

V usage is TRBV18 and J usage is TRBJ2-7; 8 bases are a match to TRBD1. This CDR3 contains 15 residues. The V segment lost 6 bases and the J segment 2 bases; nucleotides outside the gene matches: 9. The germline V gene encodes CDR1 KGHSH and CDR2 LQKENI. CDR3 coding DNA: TGTGCCAGCTCGCTTTTGGGACAGGCGACCTACGAGCAGTACTTC. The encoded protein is CASSLLGQATYEQYF. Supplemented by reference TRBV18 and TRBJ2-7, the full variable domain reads NAGVMQNPRHLVRRRGQEARLRCSPMKGHSHVYWYRQLPEEGLKFMVYLQKENIIDESGMPKERFSAEFPKEGPSILRIQQVVRGDSAAYFCASSLLGQATYEQYFGPGTRLTVT.

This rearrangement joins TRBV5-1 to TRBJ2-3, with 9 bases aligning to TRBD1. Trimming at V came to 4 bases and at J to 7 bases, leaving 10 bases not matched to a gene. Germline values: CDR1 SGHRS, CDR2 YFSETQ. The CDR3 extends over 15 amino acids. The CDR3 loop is CASSPDRGDSNTQYF. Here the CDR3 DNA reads TGCGCCAGCAGCCCGGACAGGGGAGATTCTAATACGCAGTATTTT.

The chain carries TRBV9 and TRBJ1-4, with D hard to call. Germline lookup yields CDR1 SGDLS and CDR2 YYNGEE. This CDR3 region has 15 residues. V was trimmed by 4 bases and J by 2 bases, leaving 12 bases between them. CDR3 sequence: CASSPRADTNEKLFF. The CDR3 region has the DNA TGTGCCAGCAGCCCAAGGGCAGACACTAATGAAAAACTGTTTTTT. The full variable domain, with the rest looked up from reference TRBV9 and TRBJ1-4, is DSGVTQTPKHLITATGQRVTLRCSPRSGDLSVYWYQQSLDQGLQFLIQYYNGEERAKGNILERFSAQQFPDLHSELNLSSLELGDSALYFCASSPRADTNEKLFFGSGTQLSVL.

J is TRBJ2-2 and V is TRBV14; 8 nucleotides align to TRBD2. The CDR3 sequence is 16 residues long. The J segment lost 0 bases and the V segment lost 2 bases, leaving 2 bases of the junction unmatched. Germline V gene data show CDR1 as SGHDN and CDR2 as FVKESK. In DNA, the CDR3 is TGTGCCAGCAGCCAAAGACTAGCGACGAACACCGGGGAGCTGTTTTTT. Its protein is CASSQRLATNTGELFF.

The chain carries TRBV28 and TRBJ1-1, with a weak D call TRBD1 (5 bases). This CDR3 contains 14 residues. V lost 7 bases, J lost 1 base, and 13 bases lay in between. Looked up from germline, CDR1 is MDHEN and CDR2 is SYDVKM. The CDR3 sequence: CASIIRRGNTEAFF. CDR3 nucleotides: TGTGCCAGCATCATCCGGAGGGGGAACACTGAAGCTTTCTTT.

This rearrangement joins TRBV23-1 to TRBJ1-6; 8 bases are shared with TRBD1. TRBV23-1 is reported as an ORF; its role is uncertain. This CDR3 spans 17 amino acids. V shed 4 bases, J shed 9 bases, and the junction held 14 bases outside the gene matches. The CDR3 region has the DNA TGCGCCAGCAGTCCCCCGTGGACAGGGTATGGGTGTTCACCCCTCCACTTT. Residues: CASSPPWTGYGCSPLHF.

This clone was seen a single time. Here the CDR3 DNA reads TGTGCCAGCAGTCCGGGTCTTTATGGCTACACCTTC. Amino acid sequence: CASSPGLYGYTF. V usage is TRBV6-5 and J usage is TRBJ1-2; D call uncertain. V was cut by 5 bases and J by 5 bases, with 9 bases left in between. The CDR3 spans 12 residues. Germline V lookup: CDR1 MNHEY, CDR2 SVGAGI.

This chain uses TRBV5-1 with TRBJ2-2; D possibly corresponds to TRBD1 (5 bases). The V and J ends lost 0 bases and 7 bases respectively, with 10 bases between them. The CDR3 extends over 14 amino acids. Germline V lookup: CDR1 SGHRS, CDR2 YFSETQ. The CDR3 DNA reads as TGCGCCAGCAGCTTGGAAGGGGCAGGCGGGGAGCTGTTTTTT. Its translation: CASSLEGAGGELFF. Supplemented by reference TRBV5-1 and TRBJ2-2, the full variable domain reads KAGVTQTPRYLIKTRGQQVTLSCSPISGHRSVSWYQQTPGQGLQFLFEYFSETQRNKGNFPGRFSGRQFSNSRSEMNVSTLELGDSALYLCASSLEGAGGELFFGEGSRLTVL.

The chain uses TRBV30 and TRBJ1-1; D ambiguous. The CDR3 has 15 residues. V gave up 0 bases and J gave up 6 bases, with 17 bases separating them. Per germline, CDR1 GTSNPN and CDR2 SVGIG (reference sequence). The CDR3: CAWSVPSGYLAEAFF. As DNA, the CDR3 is TGTGCCTGGAGTGTACCGTCGGGGTATTTGGCTGAAGCTTTCTTT.

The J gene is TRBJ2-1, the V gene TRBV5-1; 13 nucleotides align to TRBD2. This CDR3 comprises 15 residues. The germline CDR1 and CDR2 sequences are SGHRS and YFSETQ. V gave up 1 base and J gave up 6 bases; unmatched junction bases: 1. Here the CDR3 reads CASSLTSGGGNEQFF. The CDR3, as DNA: TGCGCCAGCAGCTTGACTAGCGGGGGGGGCAATGAGCAGTTCTTC. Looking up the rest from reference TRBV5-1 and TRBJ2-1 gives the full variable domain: KAGVTQTPRYLIKTRGQQVTLSCSPISGHRSVSWYQQTPGQGLQFLFEYFSETQRNKGNFPGRFSGRQFSNSRSEMNVSTLELGDSALYLCASSLTSGGGNEQFFGPGTRLTVL.

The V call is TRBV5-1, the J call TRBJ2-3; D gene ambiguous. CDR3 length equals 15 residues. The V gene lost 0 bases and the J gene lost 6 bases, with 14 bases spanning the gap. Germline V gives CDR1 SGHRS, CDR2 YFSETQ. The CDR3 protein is CASSLEGRSWDTQYF. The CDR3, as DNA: TGCGCCAGCAGCTTGGAAGGTCGGAGTTGGGATACGCAGTATTTT. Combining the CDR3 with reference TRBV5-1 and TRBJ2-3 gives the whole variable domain KAGVTQTPRYLIKTRGQQVTLSCSPISGHRSVSWYQQTPGQGLQFLFEYFSETQRNKGNFPGRFSGRQFSNSRSEMNVSTLELGDSALYLCASSLEGRSWDTQYFGPGTRLTVL.

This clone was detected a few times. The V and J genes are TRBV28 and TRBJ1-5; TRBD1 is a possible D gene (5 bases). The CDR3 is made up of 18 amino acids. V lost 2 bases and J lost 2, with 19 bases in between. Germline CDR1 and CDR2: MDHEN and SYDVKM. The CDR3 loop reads CASSLPGFWYKGNQPQHF. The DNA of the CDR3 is TGTGCCAGCAGTTTACCAGGGTTTTGGTATAAGGGCAATCAGCCCCAGCATTTT. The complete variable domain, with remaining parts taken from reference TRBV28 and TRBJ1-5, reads DVKVTQSSRYLVKRTGEKVFLECVQDMDHENMFWYRQDPGLGLRLIYFSYDVKMKEKGDIPEGYSVSREKKERFSLILESASTNQTSMYLCASSLPGFWYKGNQPQHFGDGTRLSIL.

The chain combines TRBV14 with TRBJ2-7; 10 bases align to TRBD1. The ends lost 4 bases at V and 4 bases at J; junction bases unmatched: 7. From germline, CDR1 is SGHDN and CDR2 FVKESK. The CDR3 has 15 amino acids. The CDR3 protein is CASSLRQGARYEQYF. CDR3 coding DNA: TGTGCCAGCAGCCTCAGACAGGGGGCGCGGTACGAGCAGTACTTC.

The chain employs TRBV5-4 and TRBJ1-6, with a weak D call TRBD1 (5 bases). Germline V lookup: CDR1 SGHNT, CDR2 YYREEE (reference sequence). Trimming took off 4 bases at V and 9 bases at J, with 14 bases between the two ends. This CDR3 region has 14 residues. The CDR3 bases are TGTGCCAGCAGCCTAGACAGAATACTTTCACCCCTCCACTTT. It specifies CASSLDRILSPLHF.

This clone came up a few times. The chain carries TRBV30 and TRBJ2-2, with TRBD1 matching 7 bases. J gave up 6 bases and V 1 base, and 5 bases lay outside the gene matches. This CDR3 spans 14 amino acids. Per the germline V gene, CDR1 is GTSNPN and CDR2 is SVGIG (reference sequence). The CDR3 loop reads CAWSDLTGAGELFF. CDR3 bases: TGTGCCTGGAGTGACCTAACAGGGGCCGGGGAGCTGTTTTTT.